These 21 T cell receptor beta chains came from one sample sequenced in a study of response to subunit inactivated influenza vaccine. TCRdb called the RT-PCR reads again in MiXCR, with one record for every CDR3 protein. The sample has hundreds of thousands of distinct CDR3 sequences; roughly 14% are singletons. The sequenced sample was PBMCs from blood, obtained less than 15 days before vaccination. All receptors come from a man aged 45 to 65 who received an inactivated influenza vaccine.

This chain joins TRBV4-3 and TRBJ2-1; D is undetermined. This CDR3 is 13 amino acids long. The V end lost 5 bases, the J end lost 0 bases, and 5 bases lay between the germline ends. Per germline, CDR1 LGHNA and CDR2 YSLEER. CDR3 DNA: TGCGCCAGCAGCAAGGGCTCCTACAATGAGCAGTTCTTC. It specifies CASSKGSYNEQFF.

The chain couples TRBV3-1 to TRBJ2-4; D may be TRBD2 (6 bases). Germline V gives CDR1 LGHDT, CDR2 YNNKEL (reference sequence). CDR3 size: 16 residues. V was shortened by 0 bases and J by 5 bases, with 14 bases between the two germline ends. The chain's CDR3 is CASSQEATGVENIQYF. CDR3 nucleotides: TGTGCCAGCAGCCAAGAGGCGACGGGGGTAGAAAACATTCAGTACTTC. The complete variable domain, with remaining parts taken from reference TRBV3-1 and TRBJ2-4, reads DTAVSQTPKYLVTQMGNDKSIKCEQNLGHDTMYWYKQDSKKFLKIMFSYNNKELIINETVPNRFSPKSPDKAHLNLHINSLELGDSAVYFCASSQEATGVENIQYFGAGTRLSVL.

The V and J genes are TRBV10-2 and TRBJ2-3, with 8 bases aligning to TRBD2. This CDR3 spans 16 amino acids. Losses at the gene ends were 3 bases for V and 0 bases for J; bases not matched to a gene: 5. CDR1 is WSHSY, CDR2 SAAADI, per germline. CDR3 loop: CASSDGRGASTDTQYF. CDR3 DNA: TGCGCCAGCAGTGATGGGCGGGGGGCTAGCACAGATACGCAGTATTTT.

A few counts support this clonotype. The chain carries TRBV10-3 and TRBJ2-2; TRBD2 matches at 8 bases. The CDR3 is 15 amino acids. V dropped 8 bases and J dropped 3; count of bases not matched to a gene: 8. Germline V gene sequence: CDR1 ENHRY, CDR2 SYGVKD. This CDR3 reads CAIGAGGSYTGELFF. CDR3 nucleotide sequence: TGTGCCATCGGGGCGGGAGGATCGTACACCGGGGAGCTGTTTTTT.

This chain connects TRBV6-2 or TRBV6-3 to TRBJ2-7; weak D call: TRBD1 (5 bases). The CDR3 consists of 17 residues. Looked up from germline, CDR1 is MNHEY and CDR2 is SVGEGT. V lost 0 bases, J lost 6 bases, and 21 bases lay in between. For the CDR3, the DNA is TGTGCCAGCAGTTACTCGTCGGGTGCTGCATCTAGGGGCGAGCAGTACTTC. This gives the protein CASSYSSGAASRGEQYF.

The rearrangement links TRBV12-3 or TRBV12-4 to TRBJ2-2; a weak D match, TRBD1 (5 bases). The CDR3 contains 14 residues. The ends were cut back, 3 bases at V and 8 bases at J, with 13 bases in the middle. CDR3 in DNA: TGTGCCAGCAGTTTTAGCCAGGGCATTGGGGAGCTGTTTTTT. Its protein is CASSFSQGIGELFF.

A note on this clonotype: No conserved phenylalanine or tryptophan ends this CDR3, so it is likely a read error. The chain is built from TRBV7-2 and TRBJ2-1; TRBD2 is a possible D gene (7 bases). The germline V gene encodes CDR1 SGHTA and CDR2 FQGNSA. This CDR3 is built from 15 residues. V lost 1 base and J 4 bases, leaving 11 bases between the germline ends. The CDR3 here is CASSLGGGAYNEQFS. The DNA of the CDR3 is TGTGCCAGCAGCTTAGGAGGGGGGGCATACAATGAGCAGTTCTCC.

This clonotype was picked up a small number of times. This rearrangement joins TRBV20-1 to TRBJ1-3; D remains unclear. This CDR3 region has 15 residues. Germline V gives CDR1 DFQATT, CDR2 SNEGSKA (reference sequence). V dropped 0 bases and J dropped 8 bases, with 17 bases sitting between them. Written as DNA, the CDR3 is TGCAGTGCTAGAGATCCGAGGACTGACGGCTACACCATATATTTT. Protein sequence: CSARDPRTDGYTIYF.

The chain combines TRBV6-1 with TRBJ2-2; the match to TRBD1 covers 9 bases. Germline CDR1 and CDR2: MNHNS and SASEGT. There are 16 residues in the CDR3. The V segment lost 6 bases and the J segment 5 bases; nucleotides outside the gene matches: 10. The CDR3 DNA reads as TGTGCCAGCAGCACAGGGACAGGGCAGTGGACCGGGGAGCTGTTTTTT. Translating gives CASSTGTGQWTGELFF.

The gene calls are TRBV2 and TRBJ2-4; the D call may be TRBD1 or TRBD2 (6 bases each). V dropped 8 bases and J dropped 5 bases, with 19 bases sitting between them. CDR1 and CDR2 (germline): SNHLY, FYNNEI. This CDR3 has 15 residues. CDR3 nucleotide sequence: TGTGCCAGCGGGGGGCGCGGGCTTCTGGAAAACATTCAGTACTTC. The encoded protein is CASGGRGLLENIQYF.

The chain links TRBV4-1 to TRBJ1-5; D call uncertain. Trimming took 4 bases from V and 2 from J, leaving 12 bases between them. Per germline, CDR1 MGHRA and CDR2 YSYEKL. This CDR3 region has 15 residues. CDR3 nucleotides: TGCGCCAGCAGCCTCGGACTGAGGGGCAATCAGCCCCAGCATTTT. The encoded protein is CASSLGLRGNQPQHF.

This clonotype showed up many times. The chain carries TRBV19 and TRBJ2-1; TRBD2 might be the D (7 bases). This CDR3 has 17 amino acids. V lost 5 bases and J 6 bases, leaving 23 bases between the germline ends. From germline, CDR1 is LNHDA and CDR2 SQIVND (reference sequence). CDR3 region: CASSGRGERRKRNEQFF. CDR3 nucleotide sequence: TGTGCCAGTAGTGGGAGGGGGGAGCGGCGGAAACGCAATGAGCAGTTCTTC.

This clonotype turned up a few times. An end of the junction differs from the germline gene, which may be a read error. The V and J genes are TRBV7-7 and TRBJ1-3, with no clear D. CDR1 is SSHAT and CDR2 is FNYEAQ in the germline V gene (reference sequence). This CDR3 is 15 amino acids long. CDR3 sequence (DNA): TGTGCTAGCAGCTTGGGAGGCGGGTCAACGGACACCATATATTTT. As protein: CASSLGGGSTDTIYF.

The genes are TRBV4-3 and TRBJ2-7; TRBD2 matches at 11 bases. Germline assignment: CDR1 LGHNA and CDR2 YSLEER. Trimming cost V 4 bases and J 2 bases; bases outside gene matches: 10. This CDR3 has 17 residues. DNA for the CDR3: TGCGCCAGCAGCCGTAAAATAGCGGGAGGGCAGACCTACGAGCAGTACTTC. Amino acids: CASSRKIAGGQTYEQYF.

The genes are TRBV20-1 and TRBJ1-4; possible D gene TRBD1, 6 bases. V lost 5 bases and J 2 bases, leaving 12 bases between the germline ends. Looked up from germline, CDR1 is DFQATT and CDR2 is SNEGSKA (reference sequence). CDR3 size: 14 residues. The CDR3: CSARRGLTNEKLFF. DNA of the CDR3: TGCAGTGCTCGACGGGGGCTTACTAATGAAAAACTGTTTTTT.

V and J are TRBV28 and TRBJ1-1; D is unclear. The germline V and J ends were trimmed by 4 bases and 0 bases, with 12 bases remaining between them. Germline CDR1 reads MDHEN; CDR2 reads SYDVKM. The CDR3 spans 15 residues. The CDR3, as DNA: TGTGCCAGCAGTTCATTTATGACGGTGAACACTGAAGCTTTCTTT. It translates to CASSSFMTVNTEAFF. The variable domain in full, completed from reference TRBV28 and TRBJ1-1, reads DVKVTQSSRYLVKRTGEKVFLECVQDMDHENMFWYRQDPGLGLRLIYFSYDVKMKEKGDIPEGYSVSREKKERFSLILESASTNQTSMYLCASSSFMTVNTEAFFGQGTRLTVV.

The rearrangement joins TRBV4-3 to TRBJ2-7; 7 bases map to TRBD1. CDR1 is LGHNA, CDR2 YSLEER, per germline. The CDR3 spans 14 residues. The J segment lost 7 bases and the V segment lost 0 bases, leaving 6 bases of the junction unmatched. CDR3 residues: CASSQDQGGREQYF. The CDR3 bases are TGCGCCAGCAGCCAAGATCAAGGGGGCAGAGAGCAGTACTTC.

Turning to this clonotype: Here the CDR3 omits its conserved ending phenylalanine or tryptophan, so a read error is the likely source. The V gene is TRBV5-1, the J gene TRBJ2-1; 13 bases map to TRBD2. This CDR3 is 16 amino acids long. Trimming cost V 0 bases and J 5 bases; bases outside gene matches: 2. CDR1 and CDR2 from the germline V gene are SGHRS and YFSETQ. As DNA, the CDR3 is TGCGCCAGCAGCTTGGAGGGACTAGCGGGACACAATGAGCAGTTCTTA. This codes for CASSLEGLAGHNEQFL.

Concerning this clonotype: A read error may account for a junction end that differs from germline. The rearrangement uses TRBV30 and TRBJ2-4, with 10 bases that match TRBD1. The CDR3 spans 11 residues. Per the germline V gene, CDR1 is GTSNPN and CDR2 is SVGIG (reference sequence). The CDR3 nucleotides are TGTGCCTGGAGTATGGGACAGGGGATTAACTTC. It is translated as CAWSMGQGINF.

The rearrangement uses TRBV20-1 and TRBJ2-4; 12 bases match TRBD2. The junction had 4 bases not matched to a gene; V was cut back by 5 bases and J by 5 bases. The CDR3 is 14 residues long. Germline CDR1 is DFQATT and CDR2 is SNEGSKA (reference sequence). As DNA, the CDR3 is TGCAGTGCTGGACTAGCGGGAAGGCAAAACATTCAGTACTTC. Protein product: CSAGLAGRQNIQYF.

This clonotype occurred a few times. The chain links TRBV28 to TRBJ2-1; the D gene is possibly TRBD2 (5 bases). This CDR3 has 15 residues. Germline V gene lookup returns CDR1 MDHEN and CDR2 SYDVKM. Trimming stripped 2 bases from V and 6 bases from J, with 14 bases between. CDR3 sequence reads: CASSLRLAFSNEQFF. The CDR3, as DNA: TGTGCCAGCAGTTTACGGCTAGCTTTTTCCAATGAGCAGTTCTTC.